What follows are 5 T cell receptor beta chains derived from one specimen sequenced in a study of CD8+ T cells in alopecia areata. RNA extraction was followed by reverse transcription into cDNA, which acted as the sequencing template. Sequencing used immunoSEQ multiplex PCR; TCRdb keeps in-frame clones, though not all of them. The data contain 150,000 to 200,000 clones, 55% of them singletons. Sequenced material: CD4+ T cells sorted from blood. The receptors here all came from a human donor in good health.

This clone was seen a handful of times. The V and J genes are TRBV11-2 and TRBJ2-3, with 10 bases lining up with TRBD2. The CDR3 runs to 17 residues. V trimming: 3 bases; J trimming: 5 bases; junction bases outside the gene matches: 11. Germline CDR1 SGHAT, CDR2 FQNNGV. CDR3 loop: CASSFKGLAGVEDTQYF. DNA for the CDR3: TGTGCCAGCAGCTTTAAGGGCCTAGCGGGAGTTGAAGATACGCAGTATTTT.

V and J are TRBV30 and TRBJ1-5; D gene uncertain. Trimming pared 3 bases from V and 9 bases from J, leaving 15 bases between. The CDR3 totals 13 residues. The V gene's germline CDR1 is GTSNPN and CDR2 SVGIG (reference sequence). CDR3 coding DNA: TGTGCCTGGAGAAGAGACCCTGGGAGGCCCCAGCATTTT. It codes for CAWRRDPGRPQHF.

The gene calls are TRBV2 and TRBJ1-1; D is unresolved. Germline CDR1 and CDR2: SNHLY and FYNNEI. The CDR3 extends over 8 amino acids. Trimming stripped 5 bases from V and 11 bases from J, with 3 bases between. Here the CDR3 reads CASSHAFF. The CDR3 bases are TGTGCCAGCAGTCATGCTTTCTTT.

The chain recombines TRBV6-1 with TRBJ2-5; D call uncertain. TRBJ2-7 matches the DNA end more closely, so the J call is doubtful. The CDR3 has 14 residues. Germline values: CDR1 MNHNS, CDR2 SASEGT. CDR3 DNA: TGTGCCAGCAGCGAGACCGCAACCCCCTCCGAGCAGTACTTC. This codes for CASSETATPSEQYF.

This clone was counted only a few times. This rearrangement joins TRBV28 to TRBJ2-5, with D possibly called TRBD1 or TRBD2 (6 bases each). The CDR3 has 15 residues. From germline, CDR1 is MDHEN and CDR2 SYDVKM. The V and J ends lost 5 bases and 4 bases respectively, with 17 bases between them. DNA for the CDR3: TGTGCCAGCAGTCTACAGGGACTGGGGCGAGAGACCCAGTACTTC. It specifies CASSLQGLGRETQYF.